Sequencing of this TCR beta chain was carried out in a study of CD8 T cells in ankylosing spondylitis. The V gene lost 3 bases and the J gene lost 2 bases, with 8 bases spanning the gap. Germline V lookup: CDR1 SGHRS, CDR2 YFSETQ. The CDR3 has 13 residues. The study's findings and limits: Typical of ankylosing spondylitis blood, it appeared, was a TCR beta motif of roughly eight highly homologous variants. Disease-associated clones were reportedly significantly overrepresented in matched ankylosing spondylitis synovial fluid.

This clonotype was counted at least ten times. Its antigen remains unknown. Generation of TCR beta libraries employed quantitative 5'-RACE incorporating molecular barcodes. Using its own MiXCR run on the 5' RACE reads, TCRdb lists one record per CDR3 protein. The sample yields some 840,000 distinct CDR3 sequences, 12% seen once. The chain recombines TRBV5-1 with TRBJ1-1; D gene ambiguous. The TCR originated in a male donor with ankylosing spondylitis. Sequencing was carried out using blood, either unsorted or a sorted T cell fraction (not recorded which). In DNA, the CDR3 is TGCGCCAGCAGCTGGGCGGAAAACACTGAAGCTTTCTTT. The encoded protein is CASSWAENTEAFF.